The clone carrying this T cell receptor beta chain was counted only a few times. The data were produced by immunoSEQ multiplex PCR, yet TCRdb's version contains in-frame clones alone and is incomplete. The table records tens of thousands of clones, approximately 84% of them present only once. CDR1 and CDR2 from the germline V gene are MNHEY and SMNVEV (reference sequence). The V gene end was trimmed by 5 bases and the J gene end by 5 bases; junction bases not matched to a gene: 15. The CDR3 extends over 18 amino acids. The data originate from a study of control samples from healthy donors and cancer patients.

This TCR was recovered from a man aged 65 to 79 with lung cancer. The sequenced sample was PBMCs. This chain joins TRBV27 and TRBJ2-5; 12 bases map to TRBD2. The CDR3 here is CASSPRRSSGGAGETQYF. The CDR3 DNA follows: TGTGCCAGCAGTCCACGTAGGTCTAGCGGGGGGGCTGGTGAGACCCAGTACTTC.